This T cell receptor beta chain was recorded in a study of cytomegalovirus exposure and HLA in healthy donors. Study-level results: A later analysis linked a missense variant in DCLRE1C to the trimming of TCR beta V and J genes. Several top significant clusters appeared, in a later analysis, to be linked to common viral pathogens.

Comment on this clone: Its target is not known.

Trimming took off 6 bases at V and 4 bases at J, with 12 bases between the two ends. Germline V gene lookup returns CDR1 MNHEY and CDR2 SVGAGI. The CDR3 length is 13 residues. The study ran its PCR with 60 Vbeta and 13 Jbeta primers. The method was immunoSEQ multiplex PCR; TCRdb's version includes in-frame clones alone and lacks a portion of them. The data show 97,000 or so clones, about 69% seen once. The sequence was collected from a human donor in good health. The sequenced sample was PBMCs. This chain joins TRBV6-5 and TRBJ2-5; D is perhaps TRBD2 (5 bases). As DNA, the CDR3 is TGTGCCAGCAGCCGGACTGGTATAGAGACCCAGTACTTC. The encoded protein is CASSRTGIETQYF.